The 3 T cell receptor beta chains reported below all come from one sample, sequenced in a study of lymphopenia after photon versus proton radiotherapy. Method: immunoSEQ multiplex PCR; TCRdb's copy keeps in-frame clones and lacks some. The top ten clones hold 11% of a sample with fewer than 70,000 clones, about 87% of them seen once. The sequencing here drew on peripheral blood, taken from a patient treated with proton-based radiotherapy. These receptors all stem from a man older than 75 with esophageal cancer.

The chain recombines TRBV7-2 with TRBJ2-1, with D possibly TRBD1 on 6 matching bases. Trimming shortened V by 5 bases and J by 2 bases, and 16 bases separated the two germline ends. Germline CDR1 reads SGHTA; CDR2 reads FQGNSA. CDR3 length equals 16 residues. CDR3 nucleotides: TGTGCCAGCAGCAACAGGGTTCAACCTCCCTACAATGAGCAGTTCTTC. Its protein is CASSNRVQPPYNEQFF.

V is TRBV4-1 and J is TRBJ2-7, with 9 bases fitting TRBD1. Germline CDR1 and CDR2: MGHRA and YSYEKL. The CDR3 is 13 residues long. V lost 5 bases to trimming and J lost 6 bases; unmatched junction nucleotides: 5. The CDR3 loop reads CASSRDREGEQYF. The CDR3 nucleotides read TGCGCCAGCAGCAGGGACAGGGAGGGCGAGCAGTACTTC.

The gene calls are TRBV6-5 and TRBJ1-4; 10 bases are shared with TRBD1. The germline CDR1 and CDR2 sequences are MNHEY and SVGAGI. The CDR3 is made up of 14 amino acids. V lost 6 bases and J lost 8; bases outside the gene matches: 6. The CDR3 nucleotides are TGTGCCAGCAGGCCGGGACAGGGGCGCGAAAAACTGTTTTTT. It codes for CASRPGQGREKLFF.